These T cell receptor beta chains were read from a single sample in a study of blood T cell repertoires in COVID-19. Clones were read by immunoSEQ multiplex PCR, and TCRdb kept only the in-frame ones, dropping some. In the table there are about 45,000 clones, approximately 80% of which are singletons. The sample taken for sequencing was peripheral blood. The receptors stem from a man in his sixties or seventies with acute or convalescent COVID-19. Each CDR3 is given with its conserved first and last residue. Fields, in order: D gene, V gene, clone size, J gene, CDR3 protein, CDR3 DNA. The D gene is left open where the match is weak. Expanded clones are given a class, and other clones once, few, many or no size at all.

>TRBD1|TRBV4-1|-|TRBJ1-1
CASSQGEQGAVNTEAFF
TGCGCCAGCAGCCAAGGTGAACAGGGGGCCGTGAACACTGAAGCTTTCTTT
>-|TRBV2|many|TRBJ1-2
CASNRDPLINYGYTF
TGTGCCAGCAACAGGGACCCCCTCATTAACTATGGCTACACCTTC
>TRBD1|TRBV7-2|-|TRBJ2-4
CASSLAQGQGVKNIQYF
TGTGCCAGCAGCTTAGCCCAGGGACAGGGTGTCAAAAACATTCAGTACTTC
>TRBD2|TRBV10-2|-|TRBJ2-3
CASSGPTSGGRDTQYF
TGCGCCAGCAGTGGGCCGACTAGCGGGGGGAGGGATACGCAGTATTTT
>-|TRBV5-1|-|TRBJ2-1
CASSWGASGNEQFF
TGCGCCAGCAGCTGGGGGGCTAGCGGCAATGAGCAGTTCTTC
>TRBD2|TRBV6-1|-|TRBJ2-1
CASSERRGGNINEQFF
TGTGCCAGCAGTGAAAGGCGGGGGGGCAATATTAATGAGCAGTTCTTC
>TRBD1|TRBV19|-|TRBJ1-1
CASSSRGWDTEAFF
TGTGCCAGTAGCTCCAGGGGGTGGGATACTGAAGCTTTCTTT
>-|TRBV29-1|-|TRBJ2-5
CSVGPGGGTQYF
TGCAGCGTTGGTCCCGGGGGTGGGACCCAGTACTTC
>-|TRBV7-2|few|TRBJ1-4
CASSLVADEKLFF
TGTGCCAGCAGCTTAGTAGCGGATGAAAAACTGTTTTTT
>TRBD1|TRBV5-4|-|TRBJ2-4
CASSLGGRGQGGNIQYF
TGTGCCAGCAGCTTAGGGGGGAGGGGACAGGGTGGAAACATTCAGTACTTC
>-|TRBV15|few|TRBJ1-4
CATSRVPSEKLFF
TGTGCCACCAGCAGAGTCCCCTCCGAAAAACTGTTTTTT
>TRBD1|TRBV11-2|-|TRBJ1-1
CASSPQDRVAFF
TGTGCCAGCAGCCCTCAAGACAGGGTGGCTTTCTTT
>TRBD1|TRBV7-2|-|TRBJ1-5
CASSFTGGDQPQHF
TGTGCCAGCAGCTTTACAGGGGGCGATCAGCCCCAGCATTTT
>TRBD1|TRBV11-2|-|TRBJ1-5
CASSSQGLRAQHF
TGTGCCAGCAGCTCACAGGGGTTGAGAGCCCAGCATTTT
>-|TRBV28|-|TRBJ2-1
CASSSPGIRGNEQFF
TGTGCCAGCAGTTCACCGGGCATCCGCGGGAATGAGCAGTTCTTC
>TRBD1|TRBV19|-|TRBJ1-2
CASSPDRVNGYTF
TGTGCCAGTAGTCCGGACAGGGTGAATGGCTACACCTTC
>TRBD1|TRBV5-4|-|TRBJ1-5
CASSIQGTGQPQHF
TGTGCCAGCAGTATACAGGGGACCGGTCAGCCCCAGCATTTT
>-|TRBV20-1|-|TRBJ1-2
CSAAGYYGYTF
TGCAGTGCTGCAGGGTACTATGGCTACACCTTC
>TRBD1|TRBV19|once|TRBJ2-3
CASSTRQGTQYF
TGTGCCAGTAGTACTCGACAGGGTACGCAGTATTTT
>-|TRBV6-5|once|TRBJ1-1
CASSYKGRNTEAFF
TGTGCCAGCAGTTACAAAGGGAGGAACACTGAAGCTTTCTTT
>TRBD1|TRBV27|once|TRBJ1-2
CASSRTGDGYTF
TGTGCCAGCAGTCGAACAGGGGATGGCTACACCTTC
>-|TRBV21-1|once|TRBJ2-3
CASRRAGGVPDTQYF
TGTGCCAGCCGAAGAGCGGGGGGAGTCCCAGATACGCAGTATTTT
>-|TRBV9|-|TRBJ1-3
CASSVEGRGSGNTIYF
TGTGCCAGCAGCGTAGAGGGCCGGGGCTCTGGAAACACCATATATTTT